Listed below are T cell receptor beta chains from one sample, sequenced in a study of human CD8 memory T cell subsets. From its re-call of the 5' RACE reads, TCRdb lists each CDR3 protein once, without DNA. Its table lists about 3,600 distinct CDR3 sequences. Specimen: CD8+ effector memory T cells (TEM) sorted from PBMCs. These receptors came from a human donor in good health. Each CDR3 is given with its conserved first and last residue. Size tells how often a clone was seen (once, few, many) or the class of an expanded clone, and some rows leave it out.

>TRBJ1-2|TRBV13|medium-sized
CASRNRGGPRNGYTF
>TRBJ2-1|TRBV6-1|-
CASSAESYNEQFF
>TRBJ2-5|TRBV12-3/TRBV12-4|-
CASSSTRQETQYF
>TRBJ2-5|TRBV7-9|medium-sized
CASSSRLAESQETQYF
>TRBJ2-4|TRBV12-5|-
CASGLFRVLAKNIQYF
>TRBJ2-7|TRBV12-3/TRBV12-4|medium-sized
CASSRAPETYEQYF
>TRBJ2-2|TRBV18|-
CASSPGRGTSDTGELFF
>TRBJ2-1|TRBV11-2|-
CASSPPLGQGGNEQFF
>TRBJ2-3|TRBV9|-
CASSEGGLAGEGDTQYF
>TRBJ1-6|TRBV29-1|-
CSVVRGDRGRDLNHF
>TRBJ2-3|TRBV21-1|-
CATSGTSGRRGTDTQYF
>TRBJ1-1|TRBV7-9|medium-sized
CASTGQGISEAFF
>TRBJ2-7|TRBV20-1|-
CSVPAQGATSGSFHEQYF
>TRBJ2-4|TRBV6-4|-
CASSVAGGENIQYF
>TRBJ2-7|TRBV7-6|medium-sized
CASSVEFGSSYEQYF
>TRBJ1-1|TRBV7-3|medium-sized
CASSLVGGPTEAFF
>TRBJ2-7|TRBV28|-
CASSFGTSEYEQYF
>TRBJ2-7|TRBV27|-
CASSSQGVYEQYF
>TRBJ2-1|TRBV2|-
CASRSTGTGAQNEQFF
>TRBJ2-1|TRBV20-1|-
CSATTGTSGYNEQFF
>TRBJ2-1|TRBV2|-
CASAFPNLLTGAKSSYNEQFF
>TRBJ1-4|TRBV18|medium-sized
CASSTPESGENEKLFF
>TRBJ2-1|TRBV9|medium-sized
CASSATSAFYNEQFF
>TRBJ2-5|TRBV20-1|medium-sized
CSARRVGNPQETQYF
>TRBJ2-1|TRBV5-1|large
CASKAGGPNEQFF